These 5 T cell receptor beta chains came from one sample sequenced in a study of blood T cell repertoires in COVID-19. Repertoires were generated with immunoSEQ multiplex PCR, while TCRdb's copy carries only in-frame clones and drops some. Of hundreds of thousands of clones listed, roughly 90% are singletons. The sample comprised peripheral blood. The receptors come from a woman aged 50 to 65 with active or convalescent COVID-19.

V is TRBV19 and J is TRBJ2-3; D not resolved. The CDR3 runs 14 residues. V gave up 3 bases and J gave up 2 bases, with 9 bases separating them. In germline, CDR1 is LNHDA, CDR2 SQIVND (reference sequence). The CDR3 region has the DNA TGTGCCAGTAGTATTTATCCGTTCACAGATACGCAGTATTTT. Its protein product is CASSIYPFTDTQYF.

V is TRBV30 and J is TRBJ2-5; D ambiguous. CDR3 length equals 14 residues. The V gene's germline CDR1 is GTSNPN and CDR2 SVGIG (reference sequence). Trimming pared 2 bases from V and 1 base from J, leaving 11 bases between. The CDR3: CAWSTAPLQETQYF. The CDR3 bases are TGTGCCTGGAGTACAGCTCCACTCCAAGAGACCCAGTACTTC.

This clone was detected only once. This rearrangement joins TRBV7-9 to TRBJ1-4, with a possible D match to TRBD1 (6 bases). The CDR3 is 16 residues long. Germline V lookup: CDR1 SEHNR, CDR2 FQNEAQ (reference sequence). V lost 3 bases and J 3 bases, leaving 14 bases between the germline ends. CDR3 sequence: CASSFDRKGANEKLFF. The CDR3 DNA sequence: TGTGCCAGCAGCTTTGACAGGAAGGGGGCTAATGAAAAACTGTTTTTT.

There are a few counts of this clone. The rearrangement joins TRBV18 to TRBJ1-3, with TRBD1 matching over 7 bases. Germline V gene sequence: CDR1 KGHSH, CDR2 LQKENI. Trimming removed 6 bases from V and 0 bases from J; junction bases left unmatched: 8. The CDR3 runs to 16 residues. The CDR3 loop reads CASSPGQHFSGNTIYF. The CDR3 DNA reads TGTGCCAGCTCGCCGGGACAGCACTTCTCTGGAAACACCATATATTTT.

The chain combines TRBV27 with TRBJ2-1; D may be TRBD1 (6 bases). The CDR3 extends over 14 amino acids. Trimming took off 1 base at V and 8 bases at J, with 12 bases between the two ends. CDR1 is MNHEY, CDR2 SMNVEV, per germline (reference sequence). CDR3 bases: TGTGCCAGCAGTTTATTTGTACAGGGAGATGAGCAGTTCTTC. Its translation is CASSLFVQGDEQFF.